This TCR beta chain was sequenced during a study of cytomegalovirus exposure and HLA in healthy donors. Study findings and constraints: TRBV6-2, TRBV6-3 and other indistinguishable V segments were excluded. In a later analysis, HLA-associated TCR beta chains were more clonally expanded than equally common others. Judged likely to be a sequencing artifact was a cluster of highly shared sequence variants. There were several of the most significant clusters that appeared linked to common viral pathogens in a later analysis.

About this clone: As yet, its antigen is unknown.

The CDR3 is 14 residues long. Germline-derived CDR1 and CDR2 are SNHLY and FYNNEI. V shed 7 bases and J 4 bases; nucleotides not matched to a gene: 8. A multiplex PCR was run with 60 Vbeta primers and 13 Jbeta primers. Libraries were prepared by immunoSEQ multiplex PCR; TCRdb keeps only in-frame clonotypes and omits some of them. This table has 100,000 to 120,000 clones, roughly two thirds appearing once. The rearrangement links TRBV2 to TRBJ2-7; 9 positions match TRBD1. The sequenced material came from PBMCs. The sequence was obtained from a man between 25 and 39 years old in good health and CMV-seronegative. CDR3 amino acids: CASNPGQGRYEQYF. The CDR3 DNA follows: TGTGCCAGCAACCCGGGACAGGGAAGGTACGAGCAGTACTTC.